Presented here are 28 T cell receptor beta chains from one specimen sequenced in a study of CD8+ T cells in alopecia areata. RNA extraction was followed by reverse transcription into cDNA, which acted as the sequencing template. Profiled with immunoSEQ multiplex PCR; TCRdb holds only in-frame clones, not every one. The sample carries about 110,000 clones, about 60% recorded once. The specimen sequenced was NKG2D-low CD8+ T cells sorted from blood. These receptors all stem from a human donor with alopecia areata.

The CDR3: CASSDSRDWYGYTF. CDR3 nucleotide sequence: TGTGCCAGTTCTGATAGCAGGGACTGGTATGGCTACACCTTC. The gene calls are TRBV27 and TRBJ1-2; D perhaps matches TRBD1 (5 bases). This CDR3 is 14 amino acids long. V was pared by 9 bases and J by 5 bases, with 19 bases between. Per the germline V gene, CDR1 is MNHEY and CDR2 is SMNVEV (reference sequence).

The chain employs TRBV28 and TRBJ2-1, with D unresolved. Germline CDR1 and CDR2: MDHEN and SYDVKM. Trimming shortened V by 6 bases and J by 0 bases, and 6 bases separated the two germline ends. The CDR3 sequence is 13 residues long. Here the CDR3 reads CASSPNSYNEQFF. In DNA form, the CDR3 reads TGTGCCAGCAGCCCTAACTCCTACAATGAGCAGTTCTTC.

The chain combines TRBV28 with TRBJ2-7; 10 bases align to TRBD1. Germline CDR1 MDHEN, CDR2 SYDVKM. This CDR3 contains 15 residues. J was trimmed by 3 bases and V by 3 bases; bases with no gene match: 5. Here the CDR3 DNA reads TGTGCCAGCAGTTTTTCCGGGACAGGGGTCTACGAGCAGTACTTC. Encoded protein: CASSFSGTGVYEQYF.

The chain links TRBV29-1 to TRBJ1-2; D unclear. CDR1 SQVTM and CDR2 ANQGSEA come from the germline V gene. V was pared by 2 bases and J by 2 bases, with 9 bases between. This CDR3 region has 13 residues. The CDR3 region is CSVEQPTNYGYTF. In DNA, the CDR3 is TGCAGCGTTGAACAGCCAACGAACTATGGCTACACCTTC. The full variable domain, rest sourced from reference TRBV29-1 and TRBJ1-2, is SAVISQKPSRDICQRGTSLTIQCQVDSQVTMMFWYRQQPGQSLTLIATANQGSEATYESGFVIDKFPISRPNLTFSTLTVSNMSPEDSSIYLCSVEQPTNYGYTFGSGTRLTVV.

The chain employs TRBV6-1 and TRBJ2-2; D may match TRBD1 or TRBD2 (5 bases each). The germline CDR1 and CDR2 sequences are MNHNS and SASEGT. Trimming removed 2 bases from V and 6 bases from J, with 16 bases in between. CDR3 length: 16 residues. The chain's CDR3 is CASSEWSGAQAGELFF. In nucleotides, the CDR3 is TGTGCCAGCAGTGAATGGTCCGGGGCGCAGGCCGGGGAGCTGTTTTTT.

This chain joins TRBV6-5 and TRBJ1-5; D ambiguous. Germline lookup yields CDR1 MNHEY and CDR2 SVGAGI. The CDR3 totals 13 residues. Trimming removed 10 bases at V and 3 bases at J, with 13 bases between. CDR3 residues: CATGSGDNQPQHF. CDR3 nucleotides: TGTGCCACCGGATCAGGTGACAATCAGCCCCAGCATTTT.

The chain links TRBV27 to TRBJ2-5; D might be TRBD2 (5 bases). V lost 7 bases and J 5 bases, leaving 14 bases between the germline ends. The CDR3 length is 13 residues. CDR1 is MNHEY and CDR2 is SMNVEV in the germline V gene (reference sequence). The CDR3 sequence is CASTLAPGETQYF. The CDR3 DNA reads as TGTGCCAGCACCCTAGCTCCGGGGGAGACCCAGTACTTC.

The chain employs TRBV5-1 and TRBJ1-5; possibly TRBD1 for D (5 bases). Per the germline V gene, CDR1 is SGHRS and CDR2 is YFSETQ. The CDR3 loop spans 16 amino acids. V was shortened by 9 bases and J by 5 bases, with 24 bases between the two germline ends. CDR3 region: CATELNSQGGDQPQHF. The CDR3 bases are TGCGCCACCGAACTAAACAGCCAAGGAGGGGATCAGCCCCAGCATTTT.

The V call is TRBV5-6, the J call TRBJ2-1; 10 positions match TRBD2. Per the germline V gene, CDR1 is SGHDT and CDR2 is YYEEEE. V shed 4 bases and J 4 bases; nucleotides not matched to a gene: 14. The CDR3 loop spans 18 amino acids. This chain's CDR3 is CASSPPSLAGGRYNEQFF. In DNA form, the CDR3 reads TGTGCCAGCAGCCCCCCGAGTTTAGCGGGAGGTAGGTACAATGAGCAGTTCTTC. Full variable domain (missing parts from reference TRBV5-6 and TRBJ2-1): DAGVTQSPTHLIKTRGQQVTLRCSPKSGHDTVSWYQQALGQGPQFIFQYYEEEERQRGNFPDRFSGHQFPNYSSELNVNALLLGDSALYLCASSPPSLAGGRYNEQFFGPGTRLTVL.

This chain uses TRBV6-4 with TRBJ2-3; 7 nucleotides match TRBD1. The length of the CDR3 is 14 residues. Germline V CDR1 and CDR2: MRHNA, SNTAGT. The J segment lost 4 bases and the V segment lost 4 bases, leaving 5 bases of the junction unmatched. CDR3: CASSAYRGADTQYF. The CDR3 nucleotides read TGTGCCAGCAGTGCCTACAGGGGTGCAGATACGCAGTATTTT.

The chain employs TRBV4-1 and TRBJ1-1, with TRBD1 identical over 8 bases. The V gene's germline CDR1 is MGHRA and CDR2 YSYEKL. The CDR3 extends over 15 amino acids. The trim removed 1 base at V and 8 bases at J, leaving 9 bases unmatched. The CDR3 loop reads CASSQGPGGIVEAFF. The CDR3 bases are TGCGCCAGCAGCCAAGGCCCAGGGGGCATTGTCGAAGCTTTCTTT.

This clone was observed a few times. The chain recombines TRBV5-1 with TRBJ1-1; 8 nucleotides agree with TRBD1. V dropped 4 bases and J dropped 7; count of bases not matched to a gene: 12. Germline values: CDR1 SGHRS, CDR2 YFSETQ. The CDR3 consists of 15 residues. This chain's CDR3 is CASSLGQGFAVEAFF. The CDR3 DNA reads TGCGCCAGCAGCCTAGGACAGGGATTCGCCGTTGAAGCTTTCTTT. The variable domain in full, with the rest retrieved from reference TRBV5-1 and TRBJ1-1, is KAGVTQTPRYLIKTRGQQVTLSCSPISGHRSVSWYQQTPGQGLQFLFEYFSETQRNKGNFPGRFSGRQFSNSRSEMNVSTLELGDSALYLCASSLGQGFAVEAFFGQGTRLTVV.

This chain connects TRBV4-1 to TRBJ2-3, with 11 bases aligning to TRBD2. CDR3 length equals 16 residues. Germline CDR1 is MGHRA and CDR2 is YSYEKL. J was trimmed by 6 bases and V by 2 bases; bases with no gene match: 7. As DNA, the CDR3 is TGCGCCAGCAGCCAAACTAGCGGGAGAGATGGTGATACGCAGTATTTT. Translation gives CASSQTSGRDGDTQYF.

The V call is TRBV10-3, the J call TRBJ2-1, with TRBD2 matching 7 bases. Germline values: CDR1 ENHRY, CDR2 SYGVKD. V dropped 3 bases and J dropped 5; count of bases not matched to a gene: 7. The CDR3 has 15 residues. CDR3 protein: CAISDSSGTNNEQFF. DNA for the CDR3: TGTGCCATCAGTGACTCCTCCGGGACTAACAATGAGCAGTTCTTC.

There are a few counts of this clone. Other nucleotide sequences in the sample specify the same CDR3. In DNA form, the CDR3 reads TGTGCCAGCAGCTTAGCAGGGAGTGGGGCCAACGTCCTGACTTTC. As protein: CASSLAGSGANVLTF. The V and J genes are TRBV7-9 and TRBJ2-6, with a possible D match to TRBD2 (5 bases). V dropped 0 bases and J dropped 3 bases, with 6 bases sitting between them. The CDR3 loop spans 15 amino acids. Germline CDR1 is SEHNR and CDR2 is FQNEAQ (reference sequence).

The chain is built from TRBV29-1 and TRBJ1-1; no clear D gene. The CDR3 covers 11 residues. CDR1 and CDR2 (germline): SQVTM, ANQGSEA. Trimming shortened V by 0 bases and J by 7 bases, and 6 bases separated the two germline ends. DNA of the CDR3: TGCAGCGTTGAAGACGGGCGTGAAGCTTTCTTT. Protein sequence: CSVEDGREAFF.

This chain joins TRBV5-1 and TRBJ1-1; TRBD1 agrees at 8 bases. Germline V gives CDR1 SGHRS, CDR2 YFSETQ. V gave up 4 bases and J gave up 1 base; unmatched junction bases: 3. The CDR3 totals 14 residues. The CDR3 is CASSQDRANTEAFF. Here the CDR3 DNA reads TGCGCCAGCAGCCAGGACAGGGCGAACACTGAAGCTTTCTTT.

The chain uses TRBV7-8 and TRBJ2-3; D may be TRBD2 (6 bases). Per germline, CDR1 SGHVS and CDR2 FQNEAQ. V was pared by 5 bases and J by 6 bases, with 18 bases between. The CDR3 is made up of 15 amino acids. The CDR3 protein is CASSPGLFGGDTQYF. The CDR3 region has the DNA TGTGCCAGCAGCCCGGGACTCTTTGGGGGGGATACGCAGTATTTT.

This clone was picked up a small number of times. The genes are TRBV5-6 and TRBJ2-7, with 10 bases lining up with TRBD1. The CDR3 consists of 16 residues. The J segment lost 3 bases and the V segment lost 2 bases, leaving 8 bases of the junction unmatched. Germline lookup yields CDR1 SGHDT and CDR2 YYEEEE. The CDR3 loop is CASSFVRQGANYEQYF. The CDR3 DNA sequence: TGTGCCAGCAGCTTTGTCCGACAGGGGGCTAACTACGAGCAGTACTTC. The full variable domain, completed using reference TRBV5-6 and TRBJ2-7, is DAGVTQSPTHLIKTRGQQVTLRCSPKSGHDTVSWYQQALGQGPQFIFQYYEEEERQRGNFPDRFSGHQFPNYSSELNVNALLLGDSALYLCASSFVRQGANYEQYFGPGTRLTVT.

Only a few counts were recorded for this clone. The chain links TRBV19 to TRBJ1-2; D is unresolved. CDR1 is LNHDA and CDR2 is SQIVND in the germline V gene (reference sequence). The CDR3 runs 11 residues. With 1 base removed from V and 10 bases from J, the gap between germline ends came to 7 bases. CDR3 residues: CASSIALAYTF. CDR3 DNA: TGTGCCAGTAGTATAGCTCTGGCCTACACCTTC.

The chain is built from TRBV5-6 and TRBJ2-5, with D possibly matching TRBD1 (7 bases). The CDR3 loop spans 17 amino acids. CDR1 is SGHDT, CDR2 YYEEEE, per germline. V was pared by 1 base and J by 1 base, with 17 bases between. The CDR3 here is CASSLWFRQGLQETQYF. As DNA, the CDR3 is TGTGCCAGCAGCTTGTGGTTTCGACAGGGACTCCAAGAGACCCAGTACTTC.

This chain links TRBV7-9 with TRBJ2-1; 10 nucleotides align to TRBD1. Germline CDR1 SEHNR, CDR2 FQNEAQ (reference sequence). CDR3 length: 15 residues. V shed 5 bases and J 4 bases; nucleotides not matched to a gene: 5. Here the CDR3 reads CASSVGTGEYNEQFF. The CDR3 DNA is TGTGCCAGCAGCGTAGGGACAGGGGAATACAATGAGCAGTTCTTC.

The chain has TRBV23-1 and TRBJ2-1; TRBD2 aligns across 8 bases. TRBV23-1 is known as an ORF, though its function is uncertain. This CDR3 has 15 residues. Unmatched junction bases numbered 11, after V lost 8 bases and J lost 5 bases. Here the CDR3 reads CASGGAAGGDNEQFF. CDR3 in DNA: TGCGCCAGCGGGGGGGCTGCGGGAGGAGACAATGAGCAGTTCTTC.

The V and J genes are TRBV7-2 and TRBJ1-1; D might be TRBD1 (6 bases). The ends were cut back, 5 bases at V and 1 base at J, with 11 bases in the middle. The CDR3 consists of 14 residues. Germline V gene lookup returns CDR1 SGHTA and CDR2 FQGNSA. The CDR3 region has the DNA TGTGCCAGCAGCGCCCCGACAGGGAACACTGAAGCTTTCTTT. This encodes CASSAPTGNTEAFF.

This clone turned up a few times. The chain recombines TRBV10-2 with TRBJ2-1, with 8 bases identical to TRBD1. The V segment lost 2 bases and the J segment 9 bases; nucleotides outside the gene matches: 18. The CDR3 contains 18 residues. Germline CDR1 and CDR2: WSHSY and SAAADI. The CDR3 region has the DNA TGCGCCAGCAGTGAGATGCTACGGGCAGGACAGGGTATAGGTGAGCAGTTCTTC. This encodes CASSEMLRAGQGIGEQFF.

Of note for this clone: The same CDR3 is also encoded by other DNA sequences in this sample. V is TRBV27 and J is TRBJ2-7; D remains unclear. This CDR3 comprises 13 residues. V lost 3 bases to trimming and J lost 4 bases, with 10 bases between them. CDR1 is MNHEY and CDR2 is SMNVEV in the germline V gene (reference sequence). The CDR3 DNA reads TGTGCCAGCAGTTTGACGGGCCCATACGAGCAGTACTTC. Translation gives CASSLTGPYEQYF.

V gene TRBV7-9 combines with J gene TRBJ2-1, with a weak D call TRBD2 (5 bases). Germline assignment: CDR1 SEHNR and CDR2 FQNEAQ (reference sequence). The ends were cut back, 2 bases at V and 3 bases at J, with 11 bases in the middle. This CDR3 is built from 15 residues. Here the CDR3 DNA reads TGTGCCAGCAGCTTAATACTTGGGAGCTACAATGAGCAGTTCTTC. Translated, it gives CASSLILGSYNEQFF. The complete variable domain, with remaining parts taken from reference TRBV7-9 and TRBJ2-1, reads DTGVSQNPRHKITKRGQNVTFRCDPISEHNRLYWYRQTLGQGPEFLTYFQNEAQLEKSRLLSDRFSAERPKGSFSTLEIQRTEQGDSAMYLCASSLILGSYNEQFFGPGTRLTVL.

This clone was detected once. This chain joins TRBV9 and TRBJ2-7; unclear D gene. The germline CDR1 and CDR2 sequences are SGDLS and YYNGEE. The ends were cut back, 0 bases at V and 2 bases at J, with 6 bases in the middle. This CDR3 comprises 13 residues. CDR3 sequence (DNA): TGTGCCAGCAGCGTAGGAACGGCCTACGAGCAGTACTTC. Amino acid sequence: CASSVGTAYEQYF.